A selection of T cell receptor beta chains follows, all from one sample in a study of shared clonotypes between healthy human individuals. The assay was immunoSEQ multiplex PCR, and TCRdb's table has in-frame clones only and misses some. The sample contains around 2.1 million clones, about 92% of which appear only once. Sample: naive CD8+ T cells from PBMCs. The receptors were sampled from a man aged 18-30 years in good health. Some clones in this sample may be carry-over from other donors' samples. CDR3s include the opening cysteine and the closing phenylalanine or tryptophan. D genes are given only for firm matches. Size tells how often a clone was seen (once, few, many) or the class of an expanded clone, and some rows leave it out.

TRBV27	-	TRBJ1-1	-	TGTGCCAGCAGTACGCAGGGTATGACTGAAGCTTTCTTT	CASSTQGMTEAFF
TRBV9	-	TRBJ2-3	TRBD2	TGTGCCAGCAGCGTAGGTGGGACTAGCGGGGCCCAAAGCACAGATACGCAGTATTTT	CASSVGGTSGAQSTDTQYF
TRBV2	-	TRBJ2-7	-	TGTGCCAGGGATACGGGCCGTGGGTACGAGCAGTACTTC	CARDTGRGYEQYF
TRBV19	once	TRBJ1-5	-	TGTGCCAGCGCAGGTGGCTGGAGCAATCAGCCCCAGCATTTT	CASAGGWSNQPQHF
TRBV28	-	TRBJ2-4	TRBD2	TGTGCCAGCAGTCCCCGGGGAGGGGTGAACATTCAGTACTTC	CASSPRGGVNIQYF
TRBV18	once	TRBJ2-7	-	TGTGCCAGCTCACCAGGACCGGGAAACTACGAGCAGTACTTC	CASSPGPGNYEQYF
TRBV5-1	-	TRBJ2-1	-	TGCGCCAGCAGCTTAAGTAGCGGAGAGTACAATGAGCAGTTCTTC	CASSLSSGEYNEQFF
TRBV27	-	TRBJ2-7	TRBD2	TGTGCCAGCAGTTCTAGCGGGAGGTTAGCCTACGAGCAGTACTTC	CASSSSGRLAYEQYF
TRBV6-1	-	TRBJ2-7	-	TGTGCCAGCAGTCGGGACAACATACCCTACGAGCAGTACTTC	CASSRDNIPYEQYF
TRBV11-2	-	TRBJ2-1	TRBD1	TGTGCCAGCAGCGGGACAGGCTCCTACAATGAGCAGTTCTTC	CASSGTGSYNEQFF
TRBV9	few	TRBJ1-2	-	TGTGCCAGCAGCGGTCGGACGGACCTGGGCTACACCTTC	CASSGRTDLGYTF
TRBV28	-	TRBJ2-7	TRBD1	TGTGCCAGCAGTTCACCGGGACAGGTGTCCTACGAGCAGTACTTC	CASSSPGQVSYEQYF
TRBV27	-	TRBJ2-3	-	TGTGCCAGCAGTGGCACAACAGATACGCAGTATTTT	CASSGTTDTQYF
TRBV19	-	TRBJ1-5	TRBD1	TGTGCCAGTAGTTATAAGGGACAGGGGAAAAATCAGCCCCAGCATTTT	CASSYKGQGKNQPQHF
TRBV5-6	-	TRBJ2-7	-	TGTGCCAGCAGCCACCAGGGATACGAGCAGTACTTC	CASSHQGYEQYF
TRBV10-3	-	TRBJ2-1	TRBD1	TGTGCCATCAGTGTATCGGGACAGGGGTTTAATGAGCAGTTCTTC	CAISVSGQGFNEQFF
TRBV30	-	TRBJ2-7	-	TGTGCCTGGAGTGCTCAACGGGGCGGCTCCCGCTCCTACGAGCAGTACTTC	CAWSAQRGGSRSYEQYF
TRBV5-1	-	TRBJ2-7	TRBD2	TGCGCCAGCAGCTTGGGGGTAGCGGGCGTCCGTTCCTACGAGCAGTACTTC	CASSLGVAGVRSYEQYF
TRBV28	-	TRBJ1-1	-	TGTGCCAGCAGCCCGCTGTGGGGTGTGGGCACTGAAGCTTTCTTT	CASSPLWGVGTEAFF
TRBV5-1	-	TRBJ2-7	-	TGCGCCAGCAGCTTGGGGGGGTTCTACGAGCAGTACTTC	CASSLGGFYEQYF
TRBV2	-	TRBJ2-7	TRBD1	TGTGCCAGCAGGGGGGACAGACCCTCCTACGAGCAGTACTTC	CASRGDRPSYEQYF
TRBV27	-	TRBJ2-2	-	TGTGCCAGCAGTTTCCAGGGACCCTACACCGGGGAGCTGTTTTTT	CASSFQGPYTGELFF
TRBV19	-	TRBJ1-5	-	TGTGCCAGTAGCCCGCGGGGGGCGCCGAAGCAGCCCCAGCATTTT	CASSPRGAPKQPQHF
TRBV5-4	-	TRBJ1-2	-	TGTGCCAGCAGCGGGGGTGGACCCGGCCACTATGGCTACACCTTC	CASSGGGPGHYGYTF
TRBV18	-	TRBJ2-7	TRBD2	TGTGCCAGCTCACCAAGCAAAGGACTAGCGGGATCCTACGAGCAGTACTTC	CASSPSKGLAGSYEQYF
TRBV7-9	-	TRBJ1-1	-	TGTGCCAGCAGCCTCCCGGTGATAGTAGGGATTACTGAAGCTTTCTTT	CASSLPVIVGITEAFF
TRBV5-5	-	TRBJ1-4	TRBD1	TGTGCCAGCAGCCGGACGGCGGACAGGGTCTCTGAAAAACTGTTTTTT	CASSRTADRVSEKLFF
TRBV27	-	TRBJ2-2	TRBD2	TGTGCCAGCAACCCACTTGGGACTAGCGGGGTCACCGGGGAGCTGTTTTTT	CASNPLGTSGVTGELFF
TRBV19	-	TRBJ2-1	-	TGTGCCAGTAAGGTGGTGGCTAGCTCGGGCAATGAGCAGTTCTTC	CASKVVASSGNEQFF
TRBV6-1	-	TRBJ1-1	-	TGTGCCAGCAGTGAGCTTGGACATAGGGTCGAGGCTTTCTTT	CASSELGHRVEAFF
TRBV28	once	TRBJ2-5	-	TGTGCCAGCAGGGCACCAGGCTGGGGGGAGACCCAGTACTTC	CASRAPGWGETQYF
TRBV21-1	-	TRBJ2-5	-	TGTGCCAGCAGCAACGGGAGAAAAGAGACCCAGTACTTC	CASSNGRKETQYF
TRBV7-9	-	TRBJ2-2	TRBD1	TGTGCCAGCAGCACTCGGACAGGGGGCGAAACCGGGGAGCTGTTTTTT	CASSTRTGGETGELFF
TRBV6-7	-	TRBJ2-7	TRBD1	TGTGCCAGCAGTTCTACCCGGGACAGACCCTACGAGCAGTACTTC	CASSSTRDRPYEQYF
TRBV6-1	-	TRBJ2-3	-	TGTGCCAGCAGTGTACCCAGGGTCACAGATACGCAGTATTTT	CASSVPRVTDTQYF
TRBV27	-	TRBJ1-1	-	TGTGCCAGCAGTTTGGCGGGTTCGGTCGACACTGAAGCTTTCTTT	CASSLAGSVDTEAFF
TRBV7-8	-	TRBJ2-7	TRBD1	TGTGCCAGCAGCGCCTACAGGGGATCGACCTACGAGCAGTACTTC	CASSAYRGSTYEQYF
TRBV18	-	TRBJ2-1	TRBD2	TGTGCCAGCTACACCGGGACTAGTCCTTCCAATGAGCAGTTCTTC	CASYTGTSPSNEQFF
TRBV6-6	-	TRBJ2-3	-	TGTGCCAGCAGTTGGACAAAAAGAGGCACAGATACGCAGTATTTT	CASSWTKRGTDTQYF
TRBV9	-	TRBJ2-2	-	TGTGCCAGCAGCGTGATGTTGAACACCGGGGAGCTGTTTTTT	CASSVMLNTGELFF
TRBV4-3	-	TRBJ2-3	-	TGCGCCAGCAGCCATCGCAGGGGAAGAGGGGGCACAGATACGCAGTATTTT	CASSHRRGRGGTDTQYF
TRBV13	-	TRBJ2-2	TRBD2	TGTGCCAGCAGCTCCCGGACTAGCGGGAGGACCGGGGAGCTGTTTTTT	CASSSRTSGRTGELFF
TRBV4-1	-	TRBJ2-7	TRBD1	TGCGCCAGCAGCCAAAGCCCGGGACAGGGGCACTACGAGCAGTACTTC	CASSQSPGQGHYEQYF
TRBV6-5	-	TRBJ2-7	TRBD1	TGTGCCAGCAGCCTCGTTGGACAGGTCTACGAGCAGTACTTC	CASSLVGQVYEQYF
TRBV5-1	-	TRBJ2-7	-	TGCGCCAGCAGCTTCAATACCGACGGCAGCTCCTACGAGCAGTACTTC	CASSFNTDGSSYEQYF
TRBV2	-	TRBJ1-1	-	TGTGCCAGCAGTGTAGTTTGGGAGGACACTGAAGCTTTCTTT	CASSVVWEDTEAFF
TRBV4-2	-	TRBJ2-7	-	TGTGCCAGCAGCCAAGAACTGGTAAGGGGTCGGCACGAGCAGTACTTC	CASSQELVRGRHEQYF
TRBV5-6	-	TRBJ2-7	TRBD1	TGTGCCAGCAGCTGGAGGGGACAGGGTTTCTCCTACGAGCAGTACTTC	CASSWRGQGFSYEQYF
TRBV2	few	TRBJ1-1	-	TGTGCCAGCAGTGAAGCACGACGGAACACTGAAGCTTTCTTT	CASSEARRNTEAFF
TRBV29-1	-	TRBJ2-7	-	TGCAGCGCAATCGGGACGGTCAGGGGCTACGAGCAGTACTTC	CSAIGTVRGYEQYF
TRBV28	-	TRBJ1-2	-	TGTGCCAGCAGCCCCCTTCGACTCCTTCTACCGCACTATGGCTACACCTTC	CASSPLRLLLPHYGYTF
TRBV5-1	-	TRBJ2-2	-	TGCGCCAGCAGCTTGGACCCGACAGGTTTGGACACCGGGGAGCTGTTTTTT	CASSLDPTGLDTGELFF
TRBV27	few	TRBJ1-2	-	TGTGCCAGCAGTTTATCGGGGTGGGGGCTGCGCTCCTATGGCTACACCTTC	CASSLSGWGLRSYGYTF
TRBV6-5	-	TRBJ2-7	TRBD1	TGTGCCAGCGGGGGACAGGGTTACGAGCAGTACTTC	CASGGQGYEQYF
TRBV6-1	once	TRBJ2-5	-	TGTGCCAGCAGTGAATCGGTTTACAGGACCTTCCAAGAGACCCAGTACTTC	CASSESVYRTFQETQYF
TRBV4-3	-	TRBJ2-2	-	TGCGCCAGCAGCCAAGGTTGGTCGAAAGGGATAAACACCGGGGAGCTGTTTTTT	CASSQGWSKGINTGELFF
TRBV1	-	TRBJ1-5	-	TGCACCAGCGGGGGACCAGTAAGGCCCCAGCATTTT	CTSGGPVRPQHF
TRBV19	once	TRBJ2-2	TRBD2	TGTGCCAGTAGTATGATTATTGGACTAGCGGGAGTGAACACCGGGGAGCTGTTTTTT	CASSMIIGLAGVNTGELFF
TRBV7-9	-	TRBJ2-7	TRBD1	TGTGCCAGCAGCCCATGGGACAGCCTCTACGAGCAGTACTTC	CASSPWDSLYEQYF
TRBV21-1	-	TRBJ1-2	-	TGTGCCAGCAGCTTTCGTGGACTACAAGATCTAAACTATGGCTACACCTTC	CASSFRGLQDLNYGYTF